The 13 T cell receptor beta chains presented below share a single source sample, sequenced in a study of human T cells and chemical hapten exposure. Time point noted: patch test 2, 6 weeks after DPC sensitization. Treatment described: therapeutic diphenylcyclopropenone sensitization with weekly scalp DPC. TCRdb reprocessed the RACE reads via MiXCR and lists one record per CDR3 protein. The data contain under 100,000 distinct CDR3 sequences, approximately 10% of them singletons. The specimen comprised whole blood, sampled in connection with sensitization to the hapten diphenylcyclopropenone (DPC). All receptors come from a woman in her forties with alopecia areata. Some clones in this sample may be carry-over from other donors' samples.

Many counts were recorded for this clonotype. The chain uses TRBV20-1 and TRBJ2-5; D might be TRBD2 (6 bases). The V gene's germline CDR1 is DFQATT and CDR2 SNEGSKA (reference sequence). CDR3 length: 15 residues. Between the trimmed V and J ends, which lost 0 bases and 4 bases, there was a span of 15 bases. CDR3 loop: CSARDWASASETQYF. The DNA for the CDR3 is TGCAGTGCTAGAGATTGGGCTAGCGCCTCAGAGACCCAGTACTTC.

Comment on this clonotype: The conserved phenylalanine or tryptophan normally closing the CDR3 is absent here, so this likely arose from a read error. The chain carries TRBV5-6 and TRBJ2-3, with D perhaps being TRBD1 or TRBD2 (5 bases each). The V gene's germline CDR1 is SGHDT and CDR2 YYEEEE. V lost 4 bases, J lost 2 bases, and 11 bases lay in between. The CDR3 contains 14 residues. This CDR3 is CASSVGRFTDTQYS. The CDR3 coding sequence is TGTGCCAGCAGCGTGGGACGGTTCACAGATACGCAGTATTCT.

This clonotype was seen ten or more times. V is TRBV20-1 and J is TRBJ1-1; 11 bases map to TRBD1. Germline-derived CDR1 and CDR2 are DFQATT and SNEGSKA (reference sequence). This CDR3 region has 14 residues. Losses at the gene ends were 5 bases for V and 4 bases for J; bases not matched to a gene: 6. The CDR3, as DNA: TGCAGTGCTTTCGCCGGGACAGGGGGCACTGAAGCTTTCTTT. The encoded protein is CSAFAGTGGTEAFF.

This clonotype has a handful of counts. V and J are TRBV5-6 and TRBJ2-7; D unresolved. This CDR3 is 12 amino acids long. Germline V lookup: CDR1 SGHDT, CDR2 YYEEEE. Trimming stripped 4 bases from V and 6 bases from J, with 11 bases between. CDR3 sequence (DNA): TGTGCCAGCAGCCGCCCTTTGAGCGAGCAGTACTTC. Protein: CASSRPLSEQYF.

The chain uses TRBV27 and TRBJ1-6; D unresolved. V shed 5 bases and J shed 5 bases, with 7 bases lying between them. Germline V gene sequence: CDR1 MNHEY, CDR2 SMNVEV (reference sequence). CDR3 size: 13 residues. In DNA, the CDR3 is TGTGCCAGCAGTCAAAGGAATAATTCACCCCTCCACTTT. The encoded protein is CASSQRNNSPLHF.

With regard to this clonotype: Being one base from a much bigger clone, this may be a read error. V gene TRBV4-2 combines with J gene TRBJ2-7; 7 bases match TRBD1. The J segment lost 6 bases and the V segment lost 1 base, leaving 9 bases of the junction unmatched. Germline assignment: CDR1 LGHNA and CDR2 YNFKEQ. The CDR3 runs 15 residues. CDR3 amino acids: CASSQAGGTGCEQYF. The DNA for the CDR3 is TGTGCCAGCAGCCAAGCAGGGGGAACGGGGTGCGAGCAGTACTTC.

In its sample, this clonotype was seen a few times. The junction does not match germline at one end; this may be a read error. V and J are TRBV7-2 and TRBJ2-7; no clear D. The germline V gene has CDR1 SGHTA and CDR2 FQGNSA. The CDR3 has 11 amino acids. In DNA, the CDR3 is TGTGCCAACAGCTTCTCCTACGAGCAGTACTTC. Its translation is CANSFSYEQYF. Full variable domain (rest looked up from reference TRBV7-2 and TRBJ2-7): GAGVSQSPSNKVTEKGKDVELRCDPISGHTALYWYRQSLGQGLEFLIYFQGNSAPDKSGLPSDRFSAERTGGSVSTLTIQRTQQEDSAVYLCANSFSYEQYFGPGTRLTVT.

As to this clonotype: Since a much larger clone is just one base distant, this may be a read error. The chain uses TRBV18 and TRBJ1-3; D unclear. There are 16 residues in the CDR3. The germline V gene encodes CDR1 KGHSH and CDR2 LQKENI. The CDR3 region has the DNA TGTGTCAGCTCACCAATAGTGCCGAGCTCTGGAAACACCATATATTTT. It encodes CVSSPIVPSSGNTIYF.

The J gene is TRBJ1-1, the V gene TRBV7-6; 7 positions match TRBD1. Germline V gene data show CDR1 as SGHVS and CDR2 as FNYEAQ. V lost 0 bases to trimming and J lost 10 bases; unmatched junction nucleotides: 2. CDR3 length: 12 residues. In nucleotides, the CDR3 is TGTGCCAGCAGCTTAGCAGGGGGCAGAGCTTTCTTT. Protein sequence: CASSLAGGRAFF.

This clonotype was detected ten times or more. The CDR3 DNA reads as TGTGCCAGCAGCATGAATGGGCCCTCGGAGACCCAGTACTTC. Its protein product is CASSMNGPSETQYF. J is TRBJ2-5 and V is TRBV7-3; unclear D gene. V was cut by 5 bases and J by 5 bases, with 15 bases left in between. Germline CDR1 SGHTA, CDR2 FQGTGA. CDR3 length: 14 amino acids.

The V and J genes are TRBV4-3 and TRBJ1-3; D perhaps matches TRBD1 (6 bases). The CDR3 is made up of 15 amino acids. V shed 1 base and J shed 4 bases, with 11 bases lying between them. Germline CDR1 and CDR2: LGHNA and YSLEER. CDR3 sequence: CASSQGQGSGNTIYF. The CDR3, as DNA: TGCGCCAGCAGCCAAGGGCAGGGGTCCGGAAACACCATATATTTT.

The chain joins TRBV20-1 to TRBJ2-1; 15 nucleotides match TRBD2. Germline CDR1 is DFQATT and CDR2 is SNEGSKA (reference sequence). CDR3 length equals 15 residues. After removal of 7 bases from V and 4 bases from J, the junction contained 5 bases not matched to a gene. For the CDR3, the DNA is TGCAGTGTGGGACTAGCGGGGGGCACTTACAATGAGCAGTTCTTC. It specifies CSVGLAGGTYNEQFF.

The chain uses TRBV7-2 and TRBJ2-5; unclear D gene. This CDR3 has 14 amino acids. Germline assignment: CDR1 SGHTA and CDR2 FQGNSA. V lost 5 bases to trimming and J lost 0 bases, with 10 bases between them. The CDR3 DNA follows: TGTGCCAGCAGCCCCCGACGGGACCAAGAGACCCAGTACTTC. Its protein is CASSPRRDQETQYF. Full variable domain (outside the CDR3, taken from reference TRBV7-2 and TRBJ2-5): GAGVSQSPSNKVTEKGKDVELRCDPISGHTALYWYRQSLGQGLEFLIYFQGNSAPDKSGLPSDRFSAERTGGSVSTLTIQRTQQEDSAVYLCASSPRRDQETQYFGPGTRLLVL.